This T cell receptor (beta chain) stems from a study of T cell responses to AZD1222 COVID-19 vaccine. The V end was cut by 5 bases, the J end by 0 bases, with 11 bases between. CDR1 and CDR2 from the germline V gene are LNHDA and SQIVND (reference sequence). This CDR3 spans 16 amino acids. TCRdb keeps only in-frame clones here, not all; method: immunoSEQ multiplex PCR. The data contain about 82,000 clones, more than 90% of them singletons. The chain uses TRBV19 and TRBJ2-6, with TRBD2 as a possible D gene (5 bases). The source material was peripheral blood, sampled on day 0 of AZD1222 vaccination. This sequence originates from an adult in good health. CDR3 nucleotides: TGTGCCAGTAGTCCGCGGGTCTTCTCTGGGGCCAACGTCCTGACTTTC. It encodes CASSPRVFSGANVLTF.